This T cell receptor (beta chain) is from a study of siplizumab effects on memory and regulatory T cells. Study findings and constraints: An assignable phenotype, naive or memory, was missing from roughly 78-96% of proliferating CD4+ or CD8+ clones. Naive T cell populations appeared to exhibit greater diversity than memory cells and appeared to be major alloresponse contributors. Versus 25% to 30% in controls, the mappable alloreactive CD4+ clones averaged approximately 64% Treg-derived with siplizumab.

As concerns this clone: No antigen is known for it.

Assays captured 95,000 to 100,000 TCR templates per sample. Sequencing used immunoSEQ multiplex PCR; TCRdb keeps in-frame clones, though not all of them. The sample holds about 68,000 clones; roughly 93% are singletons and the top ten take roughly 5%. This CDR3 comprises 14 residues. Germline CDR1 SEHNR, CDR2 FQNEAQ (reference sequence). The chain is built from TRBV7-9 and TRBJ2-2, with TRBD1 matching 8 bases. Sequences were obtained from CD8+ T cells sorted from blood. The source of this sequence is a human donor in good health. The CDR3 DNA sequence: TGTGCGGGAGACGGACAGGGGAACACCGGGGAGCTGTTTTTT. Amino acids: CAGDGQGNTGELFF.